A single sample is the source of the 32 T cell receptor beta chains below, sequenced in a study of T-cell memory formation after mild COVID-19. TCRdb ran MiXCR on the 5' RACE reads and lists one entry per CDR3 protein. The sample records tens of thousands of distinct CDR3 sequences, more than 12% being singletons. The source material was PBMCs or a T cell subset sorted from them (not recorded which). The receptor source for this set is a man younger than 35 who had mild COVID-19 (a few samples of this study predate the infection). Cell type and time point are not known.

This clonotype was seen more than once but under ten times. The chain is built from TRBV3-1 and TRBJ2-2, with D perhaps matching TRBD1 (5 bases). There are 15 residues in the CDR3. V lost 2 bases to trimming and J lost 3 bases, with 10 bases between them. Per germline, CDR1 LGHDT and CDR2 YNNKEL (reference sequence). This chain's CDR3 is CASSQSTDYTGELFF. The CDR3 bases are TGTGCCAGCAGCCAATCGACAGACTACACCGGGGAGCTGTTTTTT.

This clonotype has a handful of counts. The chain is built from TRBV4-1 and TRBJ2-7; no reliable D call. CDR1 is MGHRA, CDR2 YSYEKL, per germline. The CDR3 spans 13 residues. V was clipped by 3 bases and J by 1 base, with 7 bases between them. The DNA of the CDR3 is TGCGCCAGCAGCCAGGGCGCTTCCTACGAGCAGTACTTC. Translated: CASSQGASYEQYF.

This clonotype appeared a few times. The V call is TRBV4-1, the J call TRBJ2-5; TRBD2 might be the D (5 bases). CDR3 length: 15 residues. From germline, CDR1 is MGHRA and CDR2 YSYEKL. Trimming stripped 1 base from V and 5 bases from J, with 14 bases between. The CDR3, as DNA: TGCGCCAGCAGCCAAGTATACGGGATAGGGGAGACCCAGTACTTC. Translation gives CASSQVYGIGETQYF.

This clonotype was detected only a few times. This chain's CDR3 is CASSPLAGLDETQYF. The CDR3 DNA reads TGCGCCAGCAGCCCACTAGCGGGGTTAGATGAGACCCAGTACTTC. The rearrangement uses TRBV4-1 and TRBJ2-5, with 10 bases identical to TRBD2. Losses at the gene ends were 4 bases for V and 5 bases for J; bases not matched to a gene: 7. The CDR3 sequence is 15 residues long. The germline gives CDR1 MGHRA, CDR2 YSYEKL.

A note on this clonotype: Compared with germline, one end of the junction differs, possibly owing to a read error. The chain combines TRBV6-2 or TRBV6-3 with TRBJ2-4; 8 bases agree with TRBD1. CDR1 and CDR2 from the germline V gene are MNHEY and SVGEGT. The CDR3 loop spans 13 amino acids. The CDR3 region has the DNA TGTGCCAGCAGTTACTCAGGACAGGGTCCAGGGAGCTTC. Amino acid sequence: CASSYSGQGPGSF.

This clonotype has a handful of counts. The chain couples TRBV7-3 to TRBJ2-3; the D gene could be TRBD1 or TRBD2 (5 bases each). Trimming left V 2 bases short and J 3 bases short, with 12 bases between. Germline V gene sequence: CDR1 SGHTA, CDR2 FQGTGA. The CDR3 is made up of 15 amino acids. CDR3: CASSLFAEGTDTQYF. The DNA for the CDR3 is TGTGCCAGCAGCTTATTTGCCGAGGGGACAGATACGCAGTATTTT.

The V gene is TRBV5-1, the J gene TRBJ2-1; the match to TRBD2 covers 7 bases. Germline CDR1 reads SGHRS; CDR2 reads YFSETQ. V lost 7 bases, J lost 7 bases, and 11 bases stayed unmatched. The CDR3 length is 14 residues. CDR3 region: CASLDFTGGNEQFF. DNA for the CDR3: TGCGCCAGCTTAGACTTTACCGGGGGGAATGAGCAGTTCTTC.

CDR3 DNA sequence: TGTGCCAGCAGCTTAGGGACCTCTAGCGGAGGTGGGACAGATACGCAGTATTTT. It yields the protein CASSLGTSSGGGTDTQYF. V usage is TRBV7-6 and J usage is TRBJ2-3; 7 bases fit TRBD2. The ends lost 1 base at V and 3 bases at J; junction bases unmatched: 13. CDR3 length: 18 residues. CDR1 is SGHVS and CDR2 is FNYEAQ in the germline V gene.

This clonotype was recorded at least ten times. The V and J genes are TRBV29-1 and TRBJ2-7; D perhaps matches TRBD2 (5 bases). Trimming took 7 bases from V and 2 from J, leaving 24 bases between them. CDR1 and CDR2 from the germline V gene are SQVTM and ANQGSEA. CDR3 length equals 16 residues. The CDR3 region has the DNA TGCAGCGCGCAGCCCCATTTCGGAGGTGGGGCCTACGAGCAGTACTTC. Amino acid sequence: CSAQPHFGGGAYEQYF.

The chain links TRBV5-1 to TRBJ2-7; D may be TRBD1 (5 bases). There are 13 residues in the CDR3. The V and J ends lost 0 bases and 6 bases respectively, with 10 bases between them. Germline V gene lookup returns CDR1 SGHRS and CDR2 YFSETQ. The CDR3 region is CASSLDQGFEQYV. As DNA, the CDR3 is TGCGCCAGCAGCTTGGATCAGGGATTCGAGCAGTACGTC.

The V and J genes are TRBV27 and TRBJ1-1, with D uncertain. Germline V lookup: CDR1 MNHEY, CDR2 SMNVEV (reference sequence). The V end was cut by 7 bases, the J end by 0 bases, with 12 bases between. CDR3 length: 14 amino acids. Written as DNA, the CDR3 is TGTGCCAGCAAGGTGGTGGGGATGAACACTGAAGCTTTCTTT. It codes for CASKVVGMNTEAFF.

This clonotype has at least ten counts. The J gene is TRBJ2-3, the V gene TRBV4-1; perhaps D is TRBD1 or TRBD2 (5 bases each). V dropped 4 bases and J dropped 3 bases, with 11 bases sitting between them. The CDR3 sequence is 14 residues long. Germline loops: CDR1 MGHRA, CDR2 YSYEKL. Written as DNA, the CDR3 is TGCGCCAGCAGCCTTCCGGGGCGGACAGATACGCAGTATTTT. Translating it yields CASSLPGRTDTQYF.

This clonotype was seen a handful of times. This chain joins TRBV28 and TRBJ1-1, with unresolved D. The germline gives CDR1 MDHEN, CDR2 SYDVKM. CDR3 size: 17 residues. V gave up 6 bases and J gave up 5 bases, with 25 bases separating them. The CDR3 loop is CASRLTVTDYPWTEAFF. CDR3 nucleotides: TGTGCCAGCAGACTCACGGTAACGGACTACCCTTGGACTGAAGCTTTCTTT.

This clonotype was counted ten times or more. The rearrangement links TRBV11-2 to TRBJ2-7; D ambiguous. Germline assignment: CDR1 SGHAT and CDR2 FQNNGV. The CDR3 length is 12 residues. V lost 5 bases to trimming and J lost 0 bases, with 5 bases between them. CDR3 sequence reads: CASSQSSYEQYF. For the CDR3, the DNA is TGTGCCAGCAGCCAGTCCTCCTACGAGCAGTACTTC.

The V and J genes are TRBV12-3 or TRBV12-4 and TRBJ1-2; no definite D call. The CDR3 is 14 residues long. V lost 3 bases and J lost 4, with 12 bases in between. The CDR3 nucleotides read TGTGCCAGCAGTTTCTACACCCTGACCTATGGCTACACCTTC. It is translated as CASSFYTLTYGYTF.

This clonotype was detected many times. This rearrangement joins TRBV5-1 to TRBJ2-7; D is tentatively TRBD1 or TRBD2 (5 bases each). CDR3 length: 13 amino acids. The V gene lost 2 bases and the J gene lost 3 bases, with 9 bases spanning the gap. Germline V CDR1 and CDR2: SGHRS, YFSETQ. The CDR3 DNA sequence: TGCGCCAGCAGCTTCGGGGCGGACTACGAGCAGTACGTC. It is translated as CASSFGADYEQYV.

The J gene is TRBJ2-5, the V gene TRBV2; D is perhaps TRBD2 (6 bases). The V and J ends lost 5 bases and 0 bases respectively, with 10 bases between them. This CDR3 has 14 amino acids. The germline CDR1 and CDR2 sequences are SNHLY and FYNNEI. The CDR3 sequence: CASSSSENQETQYF. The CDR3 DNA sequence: TGTGCCAGCAGTTCTAGCGAAAACCAAGAGACCCAGTACTTC.

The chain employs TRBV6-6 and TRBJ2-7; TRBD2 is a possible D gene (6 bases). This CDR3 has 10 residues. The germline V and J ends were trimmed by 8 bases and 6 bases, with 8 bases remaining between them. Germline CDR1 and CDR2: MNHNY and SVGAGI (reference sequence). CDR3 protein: CASLGGEQYF. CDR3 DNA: TGTGCCAGCCTCGGGGGCGAGCAGTACTTC.

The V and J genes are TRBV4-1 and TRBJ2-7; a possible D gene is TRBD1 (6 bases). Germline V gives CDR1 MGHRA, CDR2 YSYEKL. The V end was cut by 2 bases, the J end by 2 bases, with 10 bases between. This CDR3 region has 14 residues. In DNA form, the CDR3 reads TGCGCCAGCAGCCAAAAGGCAGGGGCCTACGAGCAGTACGTC. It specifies CASSQKAGAYEQYV.

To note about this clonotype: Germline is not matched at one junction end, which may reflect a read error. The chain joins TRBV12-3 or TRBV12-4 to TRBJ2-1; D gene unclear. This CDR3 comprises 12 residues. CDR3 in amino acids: CSSSLGSNEQFF. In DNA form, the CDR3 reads TGTTCCAGCAGTTTAGGATCTAATGAGCAGTTCTTC.

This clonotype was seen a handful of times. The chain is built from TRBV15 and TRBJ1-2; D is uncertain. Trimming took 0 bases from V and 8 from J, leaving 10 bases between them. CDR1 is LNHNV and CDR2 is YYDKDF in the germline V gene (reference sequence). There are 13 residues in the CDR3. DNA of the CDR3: TGTGCCACCAGCAGAGAGGACCGGGAGGGCTACACCTTC. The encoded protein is CATSREDREGYTF.

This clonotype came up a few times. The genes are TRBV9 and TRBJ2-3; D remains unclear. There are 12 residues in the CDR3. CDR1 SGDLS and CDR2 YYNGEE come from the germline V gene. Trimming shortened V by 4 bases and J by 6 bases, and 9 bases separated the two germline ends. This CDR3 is CASSTPADTQYF. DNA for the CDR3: TGTGCCAGCAGCACTCCGGCGGATACGCAGTATTTT.

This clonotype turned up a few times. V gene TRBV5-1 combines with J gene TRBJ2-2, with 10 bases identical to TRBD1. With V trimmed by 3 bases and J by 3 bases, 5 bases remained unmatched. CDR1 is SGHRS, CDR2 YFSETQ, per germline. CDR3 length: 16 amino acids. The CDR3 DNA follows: TGCGCCAGCAGCTCCTGGACAGGGGGGGACACCGGGGAGCTGTTTTTT. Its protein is CASSSWTGGDTGELFF.

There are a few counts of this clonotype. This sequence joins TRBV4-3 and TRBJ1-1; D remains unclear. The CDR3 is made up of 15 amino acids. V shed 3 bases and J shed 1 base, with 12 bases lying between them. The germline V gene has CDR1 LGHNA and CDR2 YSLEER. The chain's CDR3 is CASSQTAGRNTEAFF. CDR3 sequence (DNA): TGCGCCAGCAGCCAGACCGCAGGACGGAACACTGAAGCTTTCTTT.

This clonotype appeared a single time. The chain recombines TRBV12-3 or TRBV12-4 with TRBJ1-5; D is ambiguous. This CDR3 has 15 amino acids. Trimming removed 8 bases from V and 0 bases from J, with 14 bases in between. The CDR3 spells CASGHGVSSNQPQHF. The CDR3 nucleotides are TGTGCCAGCGGTCATGGGGTCTCTAGCAATCAGCCCCAGCATTTT.

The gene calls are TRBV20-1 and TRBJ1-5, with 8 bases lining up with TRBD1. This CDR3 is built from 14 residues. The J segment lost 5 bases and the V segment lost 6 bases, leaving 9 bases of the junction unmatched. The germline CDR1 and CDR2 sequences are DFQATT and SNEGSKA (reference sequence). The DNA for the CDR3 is TGCAGTGCCCCGGACAGGGAGTCCCATCAGCCCCAGCATTTT. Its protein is CSAPDRESHQPQHF.

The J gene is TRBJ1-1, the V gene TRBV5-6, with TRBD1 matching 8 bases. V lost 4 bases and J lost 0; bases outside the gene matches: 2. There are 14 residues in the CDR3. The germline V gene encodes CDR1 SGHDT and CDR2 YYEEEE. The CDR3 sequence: CASSVDRVNTEAFF. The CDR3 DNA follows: TGTGCCAGCAGCGTGGACAGGGTGAACACTGAAGCTTTCTTT. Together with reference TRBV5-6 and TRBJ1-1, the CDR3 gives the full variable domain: DAGVTQSPTHLIKTRGQQVTLRCSPKSGHDTVSWYQQALGQGPQFIFQYYEEEERQRGNFPDRFSGHQFPNYSSELNVNALLLGDSALYLCASSVDRVNTEAFFGQGTRLTVV.

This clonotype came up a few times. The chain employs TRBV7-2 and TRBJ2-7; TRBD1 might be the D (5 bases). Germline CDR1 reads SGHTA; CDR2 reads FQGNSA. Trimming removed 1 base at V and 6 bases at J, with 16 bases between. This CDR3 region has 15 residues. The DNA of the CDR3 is TGTGCCAGCAGCTTAGGCGCCGAAACAGGAATCGAGCAGTACTTC. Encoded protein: CASSLGAETGIEQYF.

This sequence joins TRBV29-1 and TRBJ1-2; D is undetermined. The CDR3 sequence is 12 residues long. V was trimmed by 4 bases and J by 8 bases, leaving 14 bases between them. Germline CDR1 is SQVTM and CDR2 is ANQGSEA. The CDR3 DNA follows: TGCAGCGTTGTGGCCAAACCCCCAGGCTACACCTTC. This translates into CSVVAKPPGYTF.

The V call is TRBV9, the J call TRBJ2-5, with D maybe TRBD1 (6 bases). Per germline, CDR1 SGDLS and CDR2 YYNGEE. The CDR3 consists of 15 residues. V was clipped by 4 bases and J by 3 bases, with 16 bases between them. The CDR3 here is CASSSNRESEETQYF. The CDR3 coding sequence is TGTGCCAGCAGCTCCAACAGGGAGTCGGAAGAGACCCAGTACTTC.

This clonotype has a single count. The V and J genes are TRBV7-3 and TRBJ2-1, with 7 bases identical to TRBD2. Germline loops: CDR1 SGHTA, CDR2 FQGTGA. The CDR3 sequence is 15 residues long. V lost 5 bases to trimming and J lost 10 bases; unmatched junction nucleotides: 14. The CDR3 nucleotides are TGTGCCAGCAGCCCACAGCGGGGAGCTCCCGGGGAGCAGTTCTTC. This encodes CASSPQRGAPGEQFF.

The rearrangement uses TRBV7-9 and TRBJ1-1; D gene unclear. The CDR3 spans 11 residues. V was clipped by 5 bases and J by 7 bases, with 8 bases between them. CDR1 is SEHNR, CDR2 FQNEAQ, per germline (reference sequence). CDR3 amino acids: CASSERLEAFF. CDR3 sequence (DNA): TGTGCCAGCAGCGAAAGACTTGAAGCTTTCTTT.